This is a list of T cell receptor beta chains from one sample in a study of human T cells and chemical hapten exposure. TCRdb itself ran the RACE reads through MiXCR, one entry per CDR3 protein. The table includes tens of thousands of distinct CDR3 sequences, approximately 7% detected once. The sample was whole blood, taken in connection with sensitization to the hapten diphenylcyclopropenone (DPC). Source of these receptors: a woman between 25 and 40 years old with alopecia areata. Some clones in this sample may be carry-over from other donors' samples. The CDR3 runs from the conserved cysteine through the conserved F or W. D genes are given only for firm matches. Some rows mark clone size as missing; the rest say once, few, many or name a class of expanded clone.

abundance	v_gene	d_gene	j_gene	CDR3aa	CDR3nt
many	TRBV7-8	-	TRBJ1-1	CASSPGGARTEAFF	TGTGCCAGCAGCCCTGGGGGGGCGCGGACTGAAGCTTTCTTT
many	TRBV9	-	TRBJ2-3	CASSVVLEADTQYF	TGTGCCAGCAGCGTAGTTCTGGAGGCAGATACGCAGTATTTT
many	TRBV4-2	TRBD2	TRBJ2-3	CASSQVQAGGPDTQYF	TGTGCCAGCAGCCAAGTTCAAGCGGGGGGGCCAGATACGCAGTATTTT
many	TRBV7-2	-	TRBJ2-3	CASSLVTGLVDTQYF	TGTGCCAGCAGCTTAGTGACTGGCCTGGTGGATACGCAGTATTTT
many	TRBV7-8	-	TRBJ2-3	CASSLYTDTQYF	TGTGCCAGCAGCCTCTACACAGATACGCAGTATTTT
many	TRBV6-6	-	TRBJ2-3	CASLAPSTDTQYF	TGTGCCAGCTTAGCGCCTAGCACAGATACGCAGTATTTT
many	TRBV29-1	-	TRBJ1-1	CSVGAPKYMNTEAFF	TGCAGCGTTGGTGCCCCCAAGTACATGAACACTGAAGCTTTCTTT
-	TRBV10-3	-	TRBJ2-1	CAISEGLSYNEQFF	TGTGCCATCAGTGAGGGACTCTCCTACAATGAGCAGTTCTTC
many	TRBV6-5	TRBD2	TRBJ2-2	CASSPGGGIIGELFF	TGTGCCAGCAGCCCCGGCGGGGGGATTATCGGGGAGCTGTTTTTT
medium-sized	TRBV20-1	-	TRBJ1-2	CSAVFWGGDGYTF	TGCAGTGCGGTTTTTTGGGGAGGGGATGGCTACACCTTC
few	TRBV12-3/TRBV12-4	-	TRBJ2-2	CDSSLRGNTGELFF	TGTGACAGCAGTTTGAGAGGGAACACCGGGGAGCTGTTTTTT
many	TRBV6-6	-	TRBJ2-6	CASTKGGGTGANVLTF	TGTGCCAGCACCAAAGGGGGAGGGACTGGGGCCAACGTCCTGACTTTC
many	TRBV6-1	-	TRBJ1-4	CASSRGGPTNEKLFF	TGTGCCAGCAGCCGCGGTGGTCCAACTAATGAAAAACTGTTTTTT
many	TRBV6-5	-	TRBJ1-1	CASSYGKHSTEAFF	TGTGCCAGCAGTTACGGGAAGCACTCCACTGAAGCTTTCTTT
-	TRBV20-1	TRBD2	TRBJ2-5	CSAPLAGGQETQYF	TGCAGTGCACCTCTAGCGGGGGGGCAAGAGACCCAGTACTTC
-	TRBV12-3/TRBV12-4	-	TRBJ1-6	CASSGAVYNSPLHF	TGTGCCAGCAGTGGGGCAGTTTATAATTCACCCCTCCACTTT
few	TRBV19	-	TRBJ1-6	CASSYDHSSYNSPLHF	TGTGCCAGTAGTTACGACCACTCCTCCTATAATTCACCCCTCCACTTT
many	TRBV12-3/TRBV12-4	-	TRBJ1-5	CASSLTDSNQPQHF	TGTGCCAGCAGTCTGACAGATAGCAATCAGCCCCAGCATTTT